This note documents a single TCR beta chain sequence. This clone's antigen is unknown. No clone much larger than this one lies a single base away; base qualities are absent. In the prospective study, participants were 18 to 89 years old, resided in 20 to 30 geographic areas of the United States, and were enrolled through a virtual design. Cohort assignment in the prospective study relied on participant-reported clinical history from a screening survey and a study questionnaire. Recovered participants in ImmuneRACE Cohort 3 were defined as having two consecutive negative NP/OP PCR tests, clearance from a healthcare professional, or resolution of symptoms. Mobile phlebotomists in the prospective study collected whole blood, serum and a nasopharyngeal or oropharyngeal swab from every participant. Over a roughly 2-month period, participants in the prospective study had the option of providing additional blood draws and questionnaires. Blood samples from the prospective study were shipped frozen or at room temperature prior to DNA extraction.

This record comes from a study of blood T cell repertoires in COVID-19 (dated by TCRdb to the early 2020s). Concerning the study at large: Samples from collaborators originated in the United States, Italy and Spain and spanned both the acute and convalescent phases of COVID-19. The material from the prospective study consisted of cDNA or gDNA derived from T cells, B-cell-depleted T cells, or PBMCs. The dataset comprised deeply sampled blood TCRbeta repertoires from subjects exposed to, actively infected with, or recovered from COVID-19. The repertoires were released in a freely available public database meant as a resource for research on the immune response to SARS-CoV-2. The samples were drawn from the first 160 participants of the ongoing ImmuneRACE study and from 950 to 1,500 subjects provided by 6 global collaborators. Nearly every sample came with metadata listing a de-identified subject ID, COVID-19 status, age in years and sex. HLA class I and class II types, where available, came from metadata supplied by the sample provider rather than from assay-based typing.

Broad study findings and their caveats: The quantity of clinical and demographic metadata differed by source and by participant and was supplied without curation.

The immunoSEQ Assay, a bias-controlled multiplex PCR, was used to amplify TCRbeta CDR3 regions from genomic DNA. The authors processed their data as follows. Within the assay, amplification of reference gene primers was used to estimate how many nucleated cells each sample contained. Sequence reads were collapsed and filtered to measure the absolute abundance of every unique TCRbeta CDR3 rearrangement. Productive Simpson clonality was computed per sample as the square root of Simpson's diversity index over productive rearrangements. TCRdb obtained this table from immuneACCESS and retained in-frame rearrangements with V and J assigned. These tables miss some clones; where compared with another copy, unresolved V genes account for less than half of the shortfall, and the remainder is unexplained. The V and J calls and clone size were taken over from that table, and D and trimming were inferred from the DNA. The sample table records about 180,000 clones; 88% of these occur just once. The biggest ten clones account for 9% of the sample.

CDR1 MNHEY and CDR2 SVGEGT are derived from the germline V gene. Compared with germline, V lacks 5 bases and J lacks 1 base; bases without a gene match: 10. Reading from cysteine to phenylalanine, the CDR3 counts 16 amino acids. Left in the record is the CDR3 DNA by itself, 48 bases read in frame from the first base. The sequenced sample consisted of PBMCs or T cells enriched from blood (not recorded which). Here the chain combines TRBV6-2 or TRBV6-3 and TRBJ1-1; 7 middle bases align to TRBD1. This TCR was recovered from a young woman who had recovered from COVID-19. The DNA is as follows: TGTGCCAGCAGTCAAATACCGGGACAGAAGAACACTGAAGCTTTCTTT. Its coded protein is CASSQIPGQKNTEAFF.